Sequencing of this T cell receptor (beta chain) was carried out in a study of blood T cell repertoires in COVID-19 (dated by TCRdb to 2019 to 2021). In terms of the full investigation: The collaborator samples originated in the United States, Italy and Spain and spanned the acute and convalescent phases of COVID-19. Where available, HLA class I and class II types were obtained from metadata supplied by the sample provider rather than from assay-based typing. The dataset comprised deeply sampled blood TCRbeta repertoires from subjects exposed to, actively infected with, or recovered from COVID-19. The material from the prospective study consisted of cDNA or gDNA derived from T cells, B-cell-depleted T cells, or PBMCs. Sample metadata almost always included a de-identified subject ID, COVID-19 status, age in years and sex. Samples were obtained from the ongoing ImmuneRACE study (first 160 participants) and from over a thousand subjects provided by 6 global collaborators. The repertoires were released in a freely available public database intended as a resource for research on the immune response to SARS-CoV-2. Overall study results and their limits: The amount of clinical and demographic metadata varied by source and participant and was provided uncurated.

TCRbeta CDR3 regions were amplified from genomic DNA using the immunoSEQ Assay, a bias-controlled multiplex PCR. The paper's processing steps were these. Within the assay, amplification of reference gene primers was used to estimate how many nucleated cells each sample contained. To quantify the absolute abundance of each unique TCRbeta CDR3 rearrangement, sequence reads were collapsed and filtered. For each sample, productive Simpson clonality was calculated as the square root of Simpson's diversity index over productive rearrangements. TCRdb limited this immuneACCESS table to in-frame rearrangements with V and J called. A share of clones is missing; checked studies link under half to unresolved V genes, and the rest is unexplained. Clonal size and the V and J genes are those of that table, whereas D and trimming came from the DNA. This sample lists 350,000 to 500,000 clones; 80% to 90% were detected once. Of the sample, about 0.91% falls within the top ten clones.

The table lists this clone with a count of one. The specificity of this receptor is unknown. One base away there is no much larger clone; base qualities are not given. Taken from cysteine to phenylalanine, the CDR3 has 15 residues. Of the read, only the CDR3 DNA is kept; its 45 bases are in frame from base 1. CDR1 and CDR2, looked up from the germline V gene, are KGHSH and LQKENI. V lost 3 bases and J lost 1 base; the stretch between them is 10 bases long. One collaborating source in Seattle enrolled patients during active infection and followed them longitudinally through the course of disease. Collaborating institutions collected whole blood in K2EDTA tubes following their own protocols. For TCRbeta analysis, collaborators shipped samples as frozen whole blood, isolated PBMCs, or DNA extracted from either of those sample types.

The chain was built from TRBV18 and TRBJ2-1; a weak D assignment points to TRBD2 (6 bases agree). Sequencing was done on a sample of peripheral blood. The TCR originated in a man between 18 and 35 years old with COVID-19, enrolled during active disease. CDR3 sequence: CASSPNSGSYNEQFF. The DNA sequence is as follows: TGTGCCAGCTCACCCAATAGCGGTTCCTACAATGAGCAGTTCTTC.